This T cell receptor (beta chain) was recorded in a study of STAT5B mutations in CD4+ large granular lymphocyte leukemia. This clone occurred once. Measured with immunoSEQ multiplex PCR; TCRdb has only the in-frame clones, and not every one. The data hold around 35,000 clones, with about 74% observed a single time. The clonotype originates from a human donor in good health. Sequences were obtained from CD4+ T cells from blood buffy coats.

DNA of the CDR3: TGTGCCAGCGAATCAGGGGCCAAACTAAACACTGAAGCTTTCTTT. This translates into CASESGAKLNTEAFF. The chain is built from TRBV6-1 and TRBJ1-1; D possibly corresponds to TRBD1 (6 bases). Trimming shortened V by 8 bases and J by 2 bases, and 18 bases separated the two germline ends. The CDR3 is 15 residues long. Germline lookup yields CDR1 MNHNS and CDR2 SASEGT.